These 26 T cell receptor beta chains came from one sample sequenced in a study of T-cell reconstitution after alpha-beta-depleted transplantation in children. During its preparation, the TCRbeta library received unique molecular identifiers. TCRdb fed the PCR reads into MiXCR, producing one record per CDR3 protein. Of about a million distinct CDR3 sequences detected, roughly 29% appear once; the ten largest clones hold more than 25%. Specimen: PBMCs, mostly from graft donor cells, collected 360 days after TCRalphabeta/CD19-depleted stem cell transplant. The source is a boy under two years old who had a stem cell transplant for SCID, so the T cells may come from the graft donor.

This clonotype was detected only a few times. The chain is built from TRBV5-1 and TRBJ2-5; D is possibly TRBD1 (5 bases). V lost 0 bases to trimming and J lost 5 bases, with 14 bases between them. In germline, CDR1 is SGHRS, CDR2 YFSETQ. This CDR3 spans 15 amino acids. The CDR3 region has the DNA TGCGCCAGCAGCTTGGATGGGGCTCCCGGGGAGACCCAGTACTTC. Its translation is CASSLDGAPGETQYF.

The chain employs TRBV4-2 and TRBJ1-2, with D tentatively TRBD1 (6 bases). The CDR3 is 14 residues long. Trimming removed 4 bases at V and 5 bases at J, with 14 bases between. The germline gives CDR1 LGHNA, CDR2 YNFKEQ. CDR3 coding DNA: TGTGCCAGCAGCCGAGTGGACAGAGCATATGGCTACACCTTC. As protein: CASSRVDRAYGYTF.

The chain joins TRBV29-1 to TRBJ2-3; the D gene could be TRBD1 or TRBD2 (5 bases each). Germline loops: CDR1 SQVTM, CDR2 ANQGSEA. This CDR3 spans 16 amino acids. V shed 4 bases and J shed 4 bases, with 21 bases lying between them. The DNA of the CDR3 is TGCAGCGTTGCCCAAACAATTTGGCAGGGAGCAGATACGCAGTATTTT. It codes for CSVAQTIWQGADTQYF.

This clonotype showed up just a few times. The chain uses TRBV27 and TRBJ2-2; possible D gene TRBD1, 6 bases. CDR1 is MNHEY, CDR2 SMNVEV, per germline (reference sequence). V was clipped by 4 bases and J by 6 bases, with 15 bases between them. CDR3 size: 15 residues. The CDR3 loop is CASSSAGVGAGELFF. DNA of the CDR3: TGTGCCAGCAGTTCGGCAGGGGTAGGGGCCGGGGAGCTGTTTTTT.

CDR3 coding DNA: TGCAGTGGTCCCAGGGTGCAGGGCACTGAAGCTTTCTTT. This sequence encodes CSGPRVQGTEAFF. The V and J genes are TRBV20-1 and TRBJ1-1; possible D gene TRBD1, 5 bases. Per the germline V gene, CDR1 is DFQATT and CDR2 is SNEGSKA (reference sequence). Trimming removed 7 bases from V and 4 bases from J, with 16 bases in between. The CDR3 runs to 13 residues.

The V call is TRBV5-6, the J call TRBJ1-3, with a tentative D call TRBD1 (6 bases). The CDR3 is 16 amino acids. V lost 7 bases to trimming and J lost 0 bases, with 17 bases between them. Germline lookup yields CDR1 SGHDT and CDR2 YYEEEE. CDR3 in amino acids: CASGTWGPRSGNTIYF. The CDR3 DNA reads as TGTGCCAGCGGCACGTGGGGGCCCCGCTCTGGAAACACCATATATTTT.

The genes are TRBV18 and TRBJ2-3, with D maybe TRBD2 (7 bases). V was cut by 2 bases and J by 0 bases, with 15 bases left in between. There are 17 residues in the CDR3. Per germline, CDR1 KGHSH and CDR2 LQKENI. CDR3 nucleotide sequence: TGTGCCAGCTCACCAAACTTGGGGGGGGCCAGCACAGATACGCAGTATTTT. Protein sequence: CASSPNLGGASTDTQYF.

This clonotype was observed a few times. The chain carries TRBV20-1 and TRBJ2-3, with TRBD2 matching 11 bases. The germline CDR1 and CDR2 sequences are DFQATT and SNEGSKA (reference sequence). The V gene end was trimmed by 5 bases and the J gene end by 6 bases; junction bases not matched to a gene: 13. CDR3 length: 16 amino acids. CDR3 nucleotides: TGCAGTGCTTCGCCCAATCTAGCGGGGGGTATGGATACGCAGTATTTT. Amino acid sequence: CSASPNLAGGMDTQYF.

V and J are TRBV5-6 and TRBJ2-1; D uncertain. Trimming stripped 1 base from V and 6 bases from J, with 8 bases between. The CDR3 has 13 amino acids. Per germline, CDR1 SGHDT and CDR2 YYEEEE. CDR3 in amino acids: CASSLWVLNEQFF. CDR3 sequence (DNA): TGTGCCAGCAGCTTGTGGGTCCTCAATGAGCAGTTCTTC.

This clonotype was seen a handful of times. V is TRBV5-1 and J is TRBJ2-5; no definite D call. V lost 1 base and J lost 0, with 16 bases in between. From germline, CDR1 is SGHRS and CDR2 YFSETQ. The CDR3 is 17 residues long. In DNA form, the CDR3 reads TGCGCCAGCAGCTTGAAGGTACAGATTAAGTACCAAGAGACCCAGTACTTC. It translates to CASSLKVQIKYQETQYF.

V is TRBV7-3 and J is TRBJ1-3, with 7 bases that match TRBD1. The length of the CDR3 is 18 residues. The J segment lost 3 bases and the V segment lost 0 bases, leaving 11 bases of the junction unmatched. Germline-derived CDR1 and CDR2 are SGHTA and FQGTGA. The DNA for the CDR3 is TGTGCCAGCAGCTTAACGATCCCTCAGGGGGGAGGTGGAAACACCATATATTTT. Amino acid sequence: CASSLTIPQGGGGNTIYF. The complete variable domain, with remaining parts taken from reference TRBV7-3 and TRBJ1-3, reads GAGVSQTPSNKVTEKGKYVELRCDPISGHTALYWYRQSLGQGPEFLIYFQGTGAADDSGLPNDRFFAVRPEGSVSTLKIQRTERGDSAVYLCASSLTIPQGGGGNTIYFGEGSWLTVV.

The V call is TRBV15, the J call TRBJ2-1, with D perhaps TRBD1 (7 bases). Germline V gives CDR1 LNHNV, CDR2 YYDKDF (reference sequence). The CDR3 consists of 18 residues. The germline V and J ends were trimmed by 0 bases and 10 bases, with 25 bases remaining between them. The CDR3 sequence is CATSRDTIPTRGAREQFF. Here the CDR3 DNA reads TGTGCCACCAGCAGAGATACGATCCCCACCAGGGGGGCACGCGAGCAGTTCTTC. The complete variable domain, with remaining parts taken from reference TRBV15 and TRBJ2-1, reads DAMVIQNPRYQVTQFGKPVTLSCSQTLNHNVMYWYQQKSSQAPKLLFHYYDKDFNNEADTPDNFQSRRPNTSFCFLDIRSPGLGDTAMYLCATSRDTIPTRGAREQFFGPGTRLTVL.

The chain links TRBV4-2 to TRBJ2-7; tentatively, D is TRBD1 (6 bases). The CDR3 sequence is 12 residues long. Trimming shortened V by 6 bases and J by 5 bases, and 11 bases separated the two germline ends. Germline V gene lookup returns CDR1 LGHNA and CDR2 YNFKEQ. Written as DNA, the CDR3 is TGTGCCAGCAGGGGGGCTAAGGACGAGCAGTACTTC. Protein: CASRGAKDEQYF.

This chain joins TRBV2 and TRBJ2-1; no clear D. V was shortened by 6 bases and J by 7 bases, with 16 bases between the two germline ends. Germline assignment: CDR1 SNHLY and CDR2 FYNNEI. This CDR3 is built from 14 residues. The CDR3 protein is CASRSDPVGNEQFF. CDR3 sequence (DNA): TGTGCCAGCAGGTCGGACCCAGTTGGAAATGAGCAGTTCTTC.

This clonotype was seen more than once but under ten times. The CDR3 DNA follows: TGTGCCAGCAGCACAACCCCGCATACGCAGTATTTT. Translation: CASSTTPHTQYF. V gene TRBV9 combines with J gene TRBJ2-3; the D is unclear. The CDR3 spans 12 residues. The germline V gene has CDR1 SGDLS and CDR2 YYNGEE. V lost 4 bases and J lost 7, with 10 bases in between.

The CDR3 bases are TGCAGTGCTACCGGGGGTGAAGAGACCCAGTACTTC. Protein sequence: CSATGGEETQYF. V gene TRBV20-1 combines with J gene TRBJ2-5; D might be TRBD2 (6 bases). V was shortened by 4 bases and J by 3 bases, with 9 bases between the two germline ends. The V gene's germline CDR1 is DFQATT and CDR2 SNEGSKA (reference sequence). CDR3 length: 12 residues.

The rearrangement uses TRBV11-2 and TRBJ2-5, with 10 nucleotides matching TRBD2. CDR1 is SGHAT, CDR2 FQNNGV, per germline. J was trimmed by 7 bases and V by 5 bases; bases with no gene match: 10. This CDR3 is built from 15 residues. The CDR3 DNA reads as TGTGCCAGCAGCCCCGAAGCGGGGGGGCTTGGGACCCAGTACTTC. Translation: CASSPEAGGLGTQYF.

The table lists this clonotype with many counts. V is TRBV27 and J is TRBJ2-7, with 7 bases that match TRBD1. CDR3 length equals 16 residues. Looked up from germline, CDR1 is MNHEY and CDR2 is SMNVEV (reference sequence). The trim removed 0 bases at V and 1 base at J, leaving 6 bases unmatched. The CDR3 here is CASSLSRGLLSYEQYF. CDR3 bases: TGTGCCAGCAGTTTATCTAGGGGGCTGTTATCCTACGAGCAGTACTTC.

The chain is built from TRBV6-1 and TRBJ2-7, with TRBD2 matching over 8 bases. The CDR3 length is 17 residues. V trimming: 2 bases; J trimming: 2 bases; junction bases outside the gene matches: 11. Germline CDR1 and CDR2: MNHNS and SASEGT. The chain's CDR3 is CASSEQITSGEPYEQYF. The CDR3 DNA is TGTGCCAGCAGTGAACAAATTACTAGCGGAGAACCCTACGAGCAGTACTTC.

The chain is built from TRBV6-1 and TRBJ1-6, with D uncertain. This CDR3 is built from 14 residues. Trimming stripped 6 bases from V and 8 bases from J, with 14 bases between. CDR1 and CDR2 from the germline V gene are MNHNS and SASEGT. The CDR3, as DNA: TGTGCCAGCAGCCGCACAGCTTCCGATTCACCCCTCCACTTT. It encodes CASSRTASDSPLHF.

This clonotype has ten or more counts. The chain carries TRBV20-1 and TRBJ1-3; D remains unclear. The CDR3 loop spans 15 amino acids. CDR1 and CDR2 (germline): DFQATT, SNEGSKA (reference sequence). With 4 bases removed from V and 2 bases from J, the gap between germline ends came to 15 bases. In DNA, the CDR3 is TGCAGTGCTAAAAACCCTGGGGTCGCTGGAAACACCATATATTTT. This gives the protein CSAKNPGVAGNTIYF.

This clonotype was observed a handful of times. This chain uses TRBV4-3 with TRBJ1-1; 7 bases fit TRBD1. V shed 0 bases, J shed 0 bases, and the junction held 7 bases outside the gene matches. CDR1 is LGHNA and CDR2 is YSLEER in the germline V gene. The CDR3 loop spans 17 amino acids. Written as DNA, the CDR3 is TGCGCCAGCAGCCAAGAAGAGGGGGGACAGATGAACACTGAAGCTTTCTTT. Amino acids: CASSQEEGGQMNTEAFF.

There are a few counts of this clonotype. This rearrangement joins TRBV6-5 to TRBJ2-1; a weak D match, TRBD2 (5 bases). Germline V gives CDR1 MNHEY, CDR2 SVGAGI. The length of the CDR3 is 15 residues. The germline V and J ends were trimmed by 2 bases and 0 bases, with 8 bases remaining between them. The CDR3 spells CASSYGGYSYNEQFF. CDR3 in DNA: TGTGCCAGCAGTTACGGAGGCTACTCCTACAATGAGCAGTTCTTC.

V gene TRBV5-1 combines with J gene TRBJ2-2; 12 nucleotides match TRBD1. V dropped 4 bases and J dropped 5; count of bases not matched to a gene: 9. The CDR3 is made up of 17 amino acids. Germline assignment: CDR1 SGHRS and CDR2 YFSETQ. Here the CDR3 DNA reads TGCGCCAGCAGCCGCACGGGACAGGGGGCTTCTACCGGGGAGCTGTTTTTT. This codes for CASSRTGQGASTGELFF.

This clonotype turned up a few times. This rearrangement joins TRBV12-3 or TRBV12-4 to TRBJ2-5, with 8 nucleotides matching TRBD2. With 6 bases clipped from V and 1 base from J, the junction kept 7 bases outside the gene matches. This CDR3 contains 15 residues. The CDR3 sequence: CASSGWRGAQETQYF. The CDR3 coding sequence is TGTGCCAGCAGCGGGTGGCGGGGGGCCCAAGAGACCCAGTACTTC.

CDR3 sequence: CASRGQGGSYNEQFF. CDR3 nucleotide sequence: TGTGCCAGCAGAGGACAGGGGGGCTCCTACAATGAGCAGTTCTTC. The rearrangement uses TRBV2 and TRBJ2-1, with 10 bases identical to TRBD1. The CDR3 extends over 15 amino acids. Germline V CDR1 and CDR2: SNHLY, FYNNEI. With V trimmed by 6 bases and J by 0 bases, 2 bases remained unmatched.